This T cell receptor beta chain emerged from a study of blood T cell repertoires in COVID-19. Study at large: In each case, the material was cDNA or gDNA derived from T cells, B-cell-depleted T cells, or PBMCs.

Profiled with immunoSEQ multiplex PCR; TCRdb holds only in-frame clones, not every one. The table records some 50,000 clones, approximately 83% of them present only once. Germline V gene sequence: CDR1 LGHDT, CDR2 YNNKEL (reference sequence). V was clipped by 3 bases and J by 3 bases; unmatched bases: 10. The CDR3 is made up of 16 amino acids. The sequencing input was peripheral blood. V and J are TRBV3-1 (or the pseudogene TRBV3-2) and TRBJ2-5, with 7 positions matching TRBD1. The clonotype comes from a human donor in a cohort sampled during active COVID-19. The donor label of this sample is uncertain. The CDR3 protein is CASSHGAGTVKETQYF. CDR3 nucleotide sequence: TGTGCCAGCAGCCATGGAGCCGGGACAGTAAAAGAGACCCAGTACTTC.